These 26 T cell receptor beta chains were all obtained from the same sample, sequenced in a study of T cell responses to AZD1222 COVID-19 vaccine. Repertoires were generated with immunoSEQ multiplex PCR, while TCRdb's copy carries only in-frame clones and drops some. The sample yields about 79,000 clones, 65% to 85% seen once. The material was peripheral blood, obtained on day 0 of AZD1222 vaccination. The receptors originated from an adult in good health.

This clone has just a few counts. The CDR3 is CASSLETGGAGGYTF. Written as DNA, the CDR3 is TGCGCCAGCAGCTTGGAAACAGGGGGCGCAGGTGGCTACACCTTC. The chain links TRBV5-1 to TRBJ1-2; 9 nucleotides match TRBD1. Germline V lookup: CDR1 SGHRS, CDR2 YFSETQ. With V trimmed by 0 bases and J by 7 bases, 7 bases remained unmatched. The CDR3 sequence is 15 residues long.

In its sample, this clone was seen a few times. The chain employs TRBV30 and TRBJ2-7, with D uncertain. Trimming cost V 1 base and J 3 bases, with 10 bases left between them. CDR3 length equals 13 residues. CDR1 is GTSNPN and CDR2 is SVGIG in the germline V gene (reference sequence). This CDR3 is CAWSDRRFYEQYF. The CDR3 region has the DNA TGTGCCTGGAGTGACCGACGGTTCTACGAGCAGTACTTC.

In its sample, this clone was seen a few times. The V gene is TRBV5-8, the J gene TRBJ1-3; D remains unclear. Germline V gene data show CDR1 as SGHTS and CDR2 as YDEGEE. The germline V and J ends were trimmed by 4 bases and 2 bases, with 7 bases remaining between them. The CDR3 loop spans 13 amino acids. This CDR3 reads CASSGVPGNTIYF. CDR3 bases: TGTGCCAGCAGCGGAGTCCCTGGAAACACCATATATTTT.

V is TRBV24-1 and J is TRBJ2-1; a weak D match, TRBD2 (5 bases). The germline V gene encodes CDR1 KGHDR and CDR2 SFDVKD. The CDR3 sequence is 13 residues long. V shed 7 bases and J shed 9 bases, with 15 bases lying between them. Written as DNA, the CDR3 is TGTGCCACCAGCGGAGCCGGAGGACTTGAGCAGTTCTTC. Encoded protein: CATSGAGGLEQFF.

The chain couples TRBV6-5 to TRBJ1-1; TRBD1 might be the D (6 bases). Trimming removed 4 bases from V and 0 bases from J, with 15 bases in between. Germline CDR1 reads MNHEY; CDR2 reads SVGAGI. The CDR3 is 16 amino acids. The CDR3 reads CASSSAPGHLNTEAFF. The CDR3 nucleotides are TGTGCCAGCAGTTCCGCCCCGGGACACCTGAACACTGAAGCTTTCTTT.

V gene TRBV6-5 combines with J gene TRBJ2-7; TRBD1 agrees at 9 bases. CDR3 length: 14 amino acids. Germline CDR1 reads MNHEY; CDR2 reads SVGAGI. The V and J ends lost 6 bases and 0 bases, in that order; junction bases with no gene match: 3. CDR3 nucleotide sequence: TGTGCCAGCAGGGAGACAGGGGGCTCCTACGAGCAGTACTTC. This encodes CASRETGGSYEQYF.

The chain is built from TRBV6-5 and TRBJ1-5; D not resolved. Trimming took off 6 bases at V and 2 bases at J, with 11 bases between the two ends. From germline, CDR1 is MNHEY and CDR2 SVGAGI. This CDR3 contains 14 residues. CDR3 DNA sequence: TGTGCCAGCAGCCGCGGGGATGGCAATCAGCCCCAGCATTTT. Translated, it gives CASSRGDGNQPQHF.

The genes are TRBV5-1 and TRBJ1-4; possibly TRBD1 for D (5 bases). The germline V gene encodes CDR1 SGHRS and CDR2 YFSETQ. Deletions cut 1 base from V and 5 bases from J, with 12 bases between. The CDR3 totals 15 residues. The CDR3 DNA sequence: TGCGCCAGCAGCTTGACAACTGGGGCAAATGAAAAACTGTTTTTT. Translating gives CASSLTTGANEKLFF.

In its sample, this clone was seen once. The V gene is TRBV15, the J gene TRBJ2-1; 11 bases are a match to TRBD1. The germline V gene encodes CDR1 LNHNV and CDR2 YYDKDF (reference sequence). V lost 3 bases to trimming and J lost 11 bases; unmatched junction nucleotides: 12. This CDR3 spans 16 amino acids. The CDR3 sequence is CATSSKDRGHYGKQFF. In DNA, the CDR3 is TGTGCCACCAGCAGTAAGGACAGGGGGCACTACGGGAAGCAGTTCTTC.

The V call is TRBV12-3 or TRBV12-4, the J call TRBJ2-1; no clear D gene. V lost 6 bases to trimming and J lost 0 bases, with 6 bases between them. The CDR3 spans 13 residues. CDR3 sequence: CASRSGSYNEQFF. CDR3 nucleotide sequence: TGTGCCAGCAGAAGTGGCTCCTACAATGAGCAGTTCTTC.

The chain couples TRBV6-1 to TRBJ2-1, with D perhaps assigned TRBD1 or TRBD2 (5 bases each). The CDR3 is 15 residues long. Germline values: CDR1 MNHNS, CDR2 SASEGT. V was cut by 1 base and J by 4 bases, with 11 bases left in between. Written as DNA, the CDR3 is TGTGCCAGCAGTGAAGGACTGGGGGAGTACAATGAGCAGTTCTTC. It yields the protein CASSEGLGEYNEQFF.

The genes are TRBV19 and TRBJ1-3; no clear D gene. Germline CDR1 is LNHDA and CDR2 is SQIVND (reference sequence). Trimming left V 5 bases short and J 7 bases short, with 9 bases between. This CDR3 is 12 amino acids long. CDR3 loop: CASSARPNTIYF. CDR3 nucleotide sequence: TGTGCCAGTAGTGCCAGACCCAACACCATATATTTT.

The chain combines TRBV6-5 with TRBJ1-1; no clear D gene. In germline, CDR1 is MNHEY, CDR2 SVGAGI. The CDR3 extends over 15 amino acids. With 2 bases removed from V and 0 bases from J, the gap between germline ends came to 10 bases. The CDR3 sequence: CASSYGPGLNTEAFF. The CDR3 DNA is TGTGCCAGCAGTTACGGGCCCGGCTTGAACACTGAAGCTTTCTTT.

This clone was detected a few times. V gene TRBV2 combines with J gene TRBJ2-7; weak D call: TRBD1 (7 bases). V gave up 10 bases and J gave up 7 bases, with 20 bases separating them. From germline, CDR1 is SNHLY and CDR2 FYNNEI. CDR3 size: 13 residues. The CDR3 here is CATTRDSPSEQYF. The DNA of the CDR3 is TGTGCCACTACGCGGGACAGCCCTTCGGAGCAGTACTTC.

The chain links TRBV5-6 to TRBJ1-5; unclear D gene. CDR3 length: 16 amino acids. Trimming cost V 2 bases and J 0 bases, with 12 bases left between them. Germline values: CDR1 SGHDT, CDR2 YYEEEE. The CDR3 loop is CASSLGTHYSNQPQHF. In DNA, the CDR3 is TGTGCCAGCAGCTTAGGAACACACTATAGCAATCAGCCCCAGCATTTT.

This chain connects TRBV6-5 to TRBJ2-6; no clear D. This CDR3 spans 14 amino acids. Germline loops: CDR1 MNHEY, CDR2 SVGAGI. The germline V and J ends were trimmed by 6 bases and 12 bases, with 18 bases remaining between them. The CDR3 bases are TGTGCCAGCAGGGATAGTGGAACCGGCGGCGTCCTGACTTTC. Protein sequence: CASRDSGTGGVLTF.

The chain is built from TRBV5-1 and TRBJ2-1, with 11 bases identical to TRBD2. Trimming cost V 2 bases and J 5 bases; bases outside gene matches: 6. The germline V gene has CDR1 SGHRS and CDR2 YFSETQ. The CDR3 is 16 amino acids. The CDR3 here is CASSFIAGGAHNEQFF. In DNA, the CDR3 is TGCGCCAGCAGCTTTATAGCGGGAGGGGCCCACAATGAGCAGTTCTTC.

This chain joins TRBV19 and TRBJ1-1; D is ambiguous. The CDR3 sequence is 13 residues long. Trimming shortened V by 9 bases and J by 1 base, and 12 bases separated the two germline ends. CDR1 LNHDA and CDR2 SQIVND come from the germline V gene (reference sequence). The CDR3 coding sequence is TGTGCCAGCAGCACAAGGCGGAACACTGAAGCTTTCTTT. Its protein is CASSTRRNTEAFF.

The V and J genes are TRBV10-2 and TRBJ2-1, with 9 positions matching TRBD1. This CDR3 is 15 amino acids long. Germline trimming cut 3 bases from V and 7 bases from J; bases unmatched to any gene: 7. Germline CDR1 reads WSHSY; CDR2 reads SAAADI. The CDR3 reads CASSEQTGGVNEQFF. The CDR3 DNA is TGCGCCAGCAGTGAACAGACAGGGGGTGTAAATGAGCAGTTCTTC.

This chain joins TRBV3-1 (or the pseudogene TRBV3-2) and TRBJ1-1; the D is unclear. CDR1 and CDR2 (germline): LGHDT, YNNKEL (reference sequence). The CDR3 has 13 residues. Trimming stripped 4 bases from V and 1 base from J, with 7 bases between. The CDR3 nucleotides are TGTGCCAGCAGCCCATACAAGAACACTGAAGCTTTCTTT. Protein product: CASSPYKNTEAFF.

The chain joins TRBV6-5 to TRBJ2-7; D is possibly TRBD2 (6 bases). This CDR3 has 15 amino acids. Germline V gene data show CDR1 as MNHEY and CDR2 as SVGAGI. The V and J ends lost 6 bases and 7 bases respectively, with 22 bases between them. CDR3 coding DNA: TGTGCCAGCAGGGCGGAGGGCCGACTCACTCGGGAGCAGTACTTC. It yields the protein CASRAEGRLTREQYF.

This chain uses TRBV7-9 with TRBJ2-2; D gene uncertain. Trimming pared 2 bases from V and 6 bases from J, leaving 19 bases between. The CDR3 is made up of 17 amino acids. CDR1 is SEHNR and CDR2 is FQNEAQ in the germline V gene (reference sequence). The CDR3 nucleotides are TGTGCCAGCAGCTTAATCTCGGGTCTCCGGGCGGCCGGGGAGCTGTTTTTT. It specifies CASSLISGLRAAGELFF.

This CDR3 reads CASSPRRLKEGFEEKLFF. CDR3 nucleotides: TGTGCCAGCTCACCAAGGAGACTTAAAGAGGGGTTTGAAGAAAAACTGTTTTTT. This rearrangement joins TRBV18 to TRBJ1-4; tentatively, D is TRBD1 (5 bases). CDR1 KGHSH and CDR2 LQKENI come from the germline V gene. The CDR3 has 18 residues. Trimming took 2 bases from V and 8 from J, leaving 24 bases between them.

The J gene is TRBJ2-5, the V gene TRBV24-1; 9 nucleotides agree with TRBD1. The germline V gene encodes CDR1 KGHDR and CDR2 SFDVKD. V dropped 5 bases and J dropped 7; count of bases not matched to a gene: 4. The CDR3 runs to 13 residues. The CDR3 loop is CATSAGQGTTQYF. CDR3 coding DNA: TGTGCCACCAGTGCCGGACAGGGGACGACCCAGTACTTC.

The V and J genes are TRBV5-5 and TRBJ2-1; 8 nucleotides align to TRBD2. V was clipped by 2 bases and J by 4 bases; unmatched bases: 5. Germline V gives CDR1 SGHKS, CDR2 YYEKEE (reference sequence). The CDR3 covers 15 residues. CDR3 amino acids: CASSFDSGIYNEQFF. DNA for the CDR3: TGTGCCAGCAGCTTTGATAGCGGGATTTACAATGAGCAGTTCTTC.

The chain links TRBV27 to TRBJ1-5, with D tentatively TRBD1 (5 bases). Germline V lookup: CDR1 MNHEY, CDR2 SMNVEV (reference sequence). Trimming stripped 3 bases from V and 0 bases from J, with 9 bases between. The CDR3 runs 15 residues. The CDR3 region has the DNA TGTGCCAGCAGTTTCGGCAGGGATAGCAATCAGCCCCAGCATTTT. Translated: CASSFGRDSNQPQHF.